This T cell receptor (beta chain) was found in a study of OX40 agonist ivuxolimab in advanced cancers. Regarding the complete study: Ivuxolimab, which targeted the costimulatory receptor OX40 (CD134), was an agonistic, fully human IgG2 monoclonal antibody. The monotherapy dose-escalation portion (N of about 57 patients) of the phase I ivuxolimab trial is reported in the paper. Partial responses occurred in three dose-escalation patients: two with cutaneous melanoma and one with hepatocellular carcinoma. Intravenous ivuxolimab was administered to patients every 2 weeks at six dose levels: 0.01, 0.1, 0.3, 1.5, 3 and 10 mg/kg. Peripheral TCRbeta sequencing was intended to test whether TCR sequence diversity was altered and clonal T-cell expansion was caused by ivuxolimab. In the dose-escalation cohort, 70% to 85% of patients were male, and the mean age was roughly 56 years with a range of 23 to 79. Prior anti-PD-1, anti-PD-L1 or anti-CTLA-4 therapy was permitted, and 40% to 50% of dose-escalation patients had received checkpoint inhibitors. Of the approximately 50 dose-escalation patients, hepatocellular carcinoma was present in roughly 19, melanoma in approximately 15, renal cell carcinoma in 9 and head and neck cancer in 9. Study-level results and caveats: At doses of 0.1 to 3.0 mg/kg, clonal expansion of both CD4+ and CD8+ blood T cells was observed from baseline to week 6. In partial responders in the 0.1-3.0 mg/kg groups, normalized peripheral clonal expansion was found to be among the lowest, especially among CD8+ T cells. Low levels of normalized T-cell clonal expansion were also seen in some patients who did not respond. After ivuxolimab, expanded clones were on average more numerous among CD8+ T cells than among CD4+ T cells. Antigen specificity was not determined for the clonally expanded peripheral T cells.

To sequence the TCRbeta CDR3 region, genomic DNA was isolated from the sorted cells. TCRbeta CDR3 regions were sequenced using the immunoSEQ Assay. Imported from immuneACCESS, the table was reduced by TCRdb to in-frame sequences with V and J called. These copies leave out some clones; in studies compared against another copy, an unresolved V gene accounts for under half, and the cause of the remainder is not known. In this sample the table shows approximately 58,000 clones, 80% to 95% of which occur a single time. The ten biggest clones cover 0.44% of the sample. Reading the germline V gene gives CDR1 SGHTA and CDR2 FQGNSA. The CDR3, from cysteine to phenylalanine, totals 16 residues. Of all the DNA, just the CDR3 is kept, 48 bases in frame from base 1. Trimming takes 4 bases off V and 3 bases off J; junction bases not matched to a gene: 10. Concerning this clone itself: Its antigen has not been determined. No base qualities exist here, and no much larger clone lies one base off it.

The trial excluded patients who had a history of autoimmune disease or who were on systemic immunosuppression. In every dose cohort, peripheral blood was drawn for TCR sequencing at baseline, cycle 4 day 1, and cycle 7 day 1. Samples came from an open-label, multicenter, first-in-human phase I dose-escalation trial of ivuxolimab. Adults with locally advanced or metastatic melanoma, renal cell, hepatocellular, or head and neck squamous cell carcinoma were enrolled in the trial. CD4+ and CD8+ T cells were sorted separately from peripheral blood before TCR sequencing. The clonotype was recovered from an adult with an advanced solid tumor such as melanoma, head and neck, liver or kidney cancer. The sequencing used CD4+ or CD8+ T cells sorted from blood, collected in a trial of the OX40 agonist ivuxolimab. Recombination connected TRBV7-2 to TRBJ1-2; 8 of the junction bases match TRBD1. The CDR3 amino acid sequence is: CASSWPDRGPHYGYTF. The nucleotides read TGTGCCAGCAGCTGGCCCGACAGGGGACCCCACTATGGCTACACCTTC.